Listed below are T cell receptor beta chains from one sample, sequenced in a study of cytomegalovirus exposure and HLA in healthy donors. Sequenced by immunoSEQ multiplex PCR; TCRdb stores in-frame clones only, minus some. The table includes 85,000 to 90,000 clones, roughly 96% detected once. Input material: PBMCs. These receptors originate from a man aged 18 to 29 in good health and CMV-seronegative. CDR3s leave out the opening cysteine and the closing phenylalanine or tryptophan. A D gene is named only where the DNA matches it firmly.

D	V	J	CDR3
TRBD2	TRBV27	TRBJ2-1	ASSALAGGANEQF
TRBD2	TRBV4-1	TRBJ2-7	ASSQLRESYEQY
TRBD1	TRBV9	TRBJ1-1	ASSVGDRAVPAF
TRBD1	TRBV7-3	TRBJ1-5	ASSFPFGQGNQPQH
NA	TRBV4-1	TRBJ1-4	ASSQPAVEKLF
TRBD2	TRBV19	TRBJ2-3	ASRRESPDTQY
TRBD2	TRBV9	TRBJ2-3	ASSGRLAGERFLNTQY
NA	TRBV28	TRBJ1-5	ASIARADQPQH
NA	TRBV7-2	TRBJ2-5	ASSFTEETQY
NA	TRBV15	TRBJ2-3	ATSRDQGDWNTDTQY
TRBD2	TRBV7-2	TRBJ2-4	ASSSMTSGIQY
NA	TRBV28	TRBJ1-5	ASSFWGLGSNQPQH
NA	TRBV6-5	TRBJ2-7	ASSPQGYSYEQY
TRBD2	TRBV9	TRBJ2-3	ASSPSGSWTDTQY